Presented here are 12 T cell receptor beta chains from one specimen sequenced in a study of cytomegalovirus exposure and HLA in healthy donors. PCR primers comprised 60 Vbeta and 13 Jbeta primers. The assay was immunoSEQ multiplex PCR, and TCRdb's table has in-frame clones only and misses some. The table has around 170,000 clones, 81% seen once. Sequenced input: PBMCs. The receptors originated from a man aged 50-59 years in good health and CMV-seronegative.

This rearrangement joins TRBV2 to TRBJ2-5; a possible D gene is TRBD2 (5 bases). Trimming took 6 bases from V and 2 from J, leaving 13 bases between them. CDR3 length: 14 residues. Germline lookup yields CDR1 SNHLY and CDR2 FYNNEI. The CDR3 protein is CASRVLGGQETQYF. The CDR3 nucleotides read TGTGCCAGCAGGGTATTAGGCGGGCAAGAGACCCAGTACTTC.

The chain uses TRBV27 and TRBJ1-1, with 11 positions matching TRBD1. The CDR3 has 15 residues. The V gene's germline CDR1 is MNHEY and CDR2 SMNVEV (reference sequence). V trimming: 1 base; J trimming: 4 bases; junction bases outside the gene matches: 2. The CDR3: CASSLWGTGGTEAFF. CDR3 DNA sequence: TGTGCCAGCAGTTTATGGGGGACAGGGGGCACTGAAGCTTTCTTT.

CDR3 sequence (DNA): TGTGCCAGCAGCCCTAGACCGGGACAGGGGCCTGGGGGATATGGCTACACCTTC. It specifies CASSPRPGQGPGGYGYTF. The chain has TRBV14 and TRBJ1-2; 10 nucleotides align to TRBD1. Germline-derived CDR1 and CDR2 are SGHDN and FVKESK. This CDR3 region has 18 residues. The V gene end was trimmed by 4 bases and the J gene end by 5 bases; junction bases not matched to a gene: 16.

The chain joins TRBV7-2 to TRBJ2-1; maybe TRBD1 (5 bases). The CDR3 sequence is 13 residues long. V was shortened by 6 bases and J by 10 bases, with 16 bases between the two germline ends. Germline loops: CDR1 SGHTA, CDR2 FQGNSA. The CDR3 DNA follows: TGTGCCAGCAGGCTGATACAGGCCGGGGAGCAGTTCTTC. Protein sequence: CASRLIQAGEQFF.

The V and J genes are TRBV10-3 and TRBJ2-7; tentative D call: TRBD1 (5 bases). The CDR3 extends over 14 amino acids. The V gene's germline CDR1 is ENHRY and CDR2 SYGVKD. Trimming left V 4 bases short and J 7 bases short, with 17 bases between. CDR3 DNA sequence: TGTGCCATCAGTGGCCAGGGCGGTAGTCGGGAGCAGTACTTC. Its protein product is CAISGQGGSREQYF.

The CDR3 sequence: CASSDPGLFTDTQYF. The CDR3 nucleotides are TGTGCCAGCAGTGACCCCGGACTCTTCACAGATACGCAGTATTTT. The genes are TRBV25-1 and TRBJ2-3, with D possibly matching TRBD2 (5 bases). The CDR3 loop spans 15 amino acids. Per germline, CDR1 MGHDK and CDR2 SYGVNS. The ends were cut back, 3 bases at V and 2 bases at J, with 12 bases in the middle.

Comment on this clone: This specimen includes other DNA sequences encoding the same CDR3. The CDR3 loop reads CASSQEFAQNYGYTF. The CDR3, as DNA: TGCGCCAGCAGCCAAGAGTTTGCCCAGAACTATGGCTACACCTTC. The rearrangement links TRBV4-1 to TRBJ1-2; no clear D. V dropped 0 bases and J dropped 2 bases, with 10 bases sitting between them. The V gene's germline CDR1 is MGHRA and CDR2 YSYEKL. This CDR3 comprises 15 residues.

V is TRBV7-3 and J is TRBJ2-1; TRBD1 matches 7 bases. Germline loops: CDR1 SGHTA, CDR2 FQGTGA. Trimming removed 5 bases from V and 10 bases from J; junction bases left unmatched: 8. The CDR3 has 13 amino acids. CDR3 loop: CASSPTGLAEQFF. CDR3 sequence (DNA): TGTGCCAGCAGCCCGACAGGGTTAGCGGAGCAGTTCTTC. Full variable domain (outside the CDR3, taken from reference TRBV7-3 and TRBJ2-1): GAGVSQTPSNKVTEKGKYVELRCDPISGHTALYWYRQSLGQGPEFLIYFQGTGAADDSGLPNDRFFAVRPEGSVSTLKIQRTERGDSAVYLCASSPTGLAEQFFGPGTRLTVL.

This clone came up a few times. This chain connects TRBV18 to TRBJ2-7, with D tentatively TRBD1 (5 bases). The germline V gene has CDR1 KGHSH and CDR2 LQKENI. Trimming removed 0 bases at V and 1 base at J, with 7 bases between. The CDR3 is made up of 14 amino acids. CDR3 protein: CASSPPQGSYEQYF. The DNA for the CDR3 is TGTGCCAGCTCACCACCGCAGGGTTCCTACGAGCAGTACTTC.

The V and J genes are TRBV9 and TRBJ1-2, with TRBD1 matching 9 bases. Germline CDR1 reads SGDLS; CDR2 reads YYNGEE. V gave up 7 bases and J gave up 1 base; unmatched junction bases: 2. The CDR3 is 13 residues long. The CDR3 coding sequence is TGTGCCAGCGGGACAGGGCATAACTATGGCTACACCTTC. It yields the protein CASGTGHNYGYTF.

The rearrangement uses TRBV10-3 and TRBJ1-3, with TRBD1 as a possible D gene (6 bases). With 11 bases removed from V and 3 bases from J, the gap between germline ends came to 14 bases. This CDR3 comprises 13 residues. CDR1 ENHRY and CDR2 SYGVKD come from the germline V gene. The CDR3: CASLQGDGNTIYF. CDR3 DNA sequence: TGTGCCTCTTTACAGGGAGATGGAAACACCATATATTTT.

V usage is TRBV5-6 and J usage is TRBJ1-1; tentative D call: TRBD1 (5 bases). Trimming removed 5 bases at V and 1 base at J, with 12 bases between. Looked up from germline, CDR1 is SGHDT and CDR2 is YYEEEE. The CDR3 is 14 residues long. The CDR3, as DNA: TGTGCCAGCAGGTCGGGACTGCCGAACACTGAAGCTTTCTTT. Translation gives CASRSGLPNTEAFF.